This paragraph reports one T cell receptor beta chain. The antigen is undetermined. This specimen comes from a study of persistence of HIV-infected CD4 T cells. Study in general: A median of around 8 years of suppressive ART preceded sampling.

The libraries were made with immunoSEQ version 4 in survey mode. Profiling relied on immunoSEQ multiplex PCR, and the TCRdb table lists in-frame clones only, not all of them. The profile covers more than 30,000 clones, with roughly four fifths appearing a single time and 0.97% taken by the ten largest. An overlapping HIV-1 Gag peptide pool stimulated these cells at 0.85 to 1 ug/peptide/mL. CD40L-negative CD69-negative CD45RO-high memory CD4+ T cells were sorted as populations depleted of antigen-responding cells. From germline, CDR1 is ENHRY and CDR2 SYGVKD. The CDR3 consists of 15 residues. Germline trimming cut 7 bases from V and 6 bases from J; bases unmatched to any gene: 10. Overall study results and limits: Antigen-responding cells were enriched for degenerate expanded CDR3beta sequences. Bulk TCR data could not be restricted to HIV-1-infected CMV-responding cells.

This receptor was taken from an adult with HIV. The donor label of this sample is uncertain. The sequencing used cultured CD4+ T cells from PBMCs, collected from a patient who received antiretroviral therapy. The V gene is TRBV10-3, the J gene TRBJ1-1; 11 bases agree with TRBD1. This chain's CDR3 is CAITPDSGQGAEAFF. DNA of the CDR3: TGTGCCATCACTCCAGATTCGGGACAGGGGGCTGAAGCTTTCTTT.